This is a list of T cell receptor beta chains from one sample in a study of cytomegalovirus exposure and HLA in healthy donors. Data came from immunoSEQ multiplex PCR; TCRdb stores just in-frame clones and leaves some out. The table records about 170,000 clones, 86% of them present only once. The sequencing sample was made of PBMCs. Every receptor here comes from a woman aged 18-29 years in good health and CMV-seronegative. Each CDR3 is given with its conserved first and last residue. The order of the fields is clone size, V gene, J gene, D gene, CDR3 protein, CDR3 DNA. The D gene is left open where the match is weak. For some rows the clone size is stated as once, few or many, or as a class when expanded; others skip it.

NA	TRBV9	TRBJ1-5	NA	CASSEGVSNQPQHF	TGTGCCAGCAGCGAAGGAGTTAGCAATCAGCCCCAGCATTTT
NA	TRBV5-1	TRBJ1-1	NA	CASSQIGGGQGGAFF	TGCGCCAGCAGCCAAATTGGCGGGGGACAAGGGGGAGCTTTCTTT
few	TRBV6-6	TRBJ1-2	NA	CASSYLEGDRGYTF	TGTGCCAGCAGTTACTTAGAAGGGGATCGGGGCTACACCTTC
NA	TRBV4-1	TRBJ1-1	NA	CASSQDQGTEAFF	TGCGCCAGCAGCCAAGACCAGGGAACTGAAGCTTTCTTT
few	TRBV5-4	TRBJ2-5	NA	CASSLGGGETQYF	TGTGCCAGCAGCTTAGGAGGAGGGGAGACCCAGTACTTC
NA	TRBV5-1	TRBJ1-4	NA	CASSSDSESKKLFF	TGCGCCAGCAGCTCGGATTCGGAGAGTAAAAAACTGTTTTTT
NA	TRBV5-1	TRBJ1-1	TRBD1	CASRNSQGGIGTEAFF	TGCGCCAGCAGGAACTCACAGGGGGGGATTGGCACTGAAGCTTTCTTT
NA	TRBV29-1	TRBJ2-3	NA	CSVKVTSALADTQYF	TGCAGCGTTAAGGTTACCTCCGCCCTAGCAGATACGCAGTATTTT
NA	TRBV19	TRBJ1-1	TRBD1	CASSRRGLTEAFF	TGTGCCAGTAGTAGGAGGGGGCTCACTGAAGCTTTCTTT
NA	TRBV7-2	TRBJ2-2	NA	CASYTGNSGELFF	TGTGCCAGCTACACGGGGAACTCCGGGGAGCTGTTTTTT
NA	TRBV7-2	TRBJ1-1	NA	CASSPRRNTEAFF	TGTGCCAGCAGCCCCCGGAGGAACACTGAAGCTTTCTTT
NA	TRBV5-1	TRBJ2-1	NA	CASRYSYNEQFF	TGCGCCAGCAGATACTCCTACAATGAGCAGTTCTTC
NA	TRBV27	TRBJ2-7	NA	CASSLRRPTSYEQYF	TGTGCCAGCAGTCTCCGGAGGCCGACCTCCTACGAGCAGTACTTC
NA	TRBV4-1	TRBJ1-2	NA	CASSQDQRNSPRGGGYTF	TGCGCCAGCAGCCAAGATCAAAGGAACAGTCCCCGGGGTGGAGGCTACACCTTC
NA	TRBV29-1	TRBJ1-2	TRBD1	CSVAMGQGDGYTF	TGCAGCGTTGCGATGGGACAGGGAGACGGCTACACCTTC
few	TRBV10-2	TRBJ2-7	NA	CASTLDRNEQYF	TGCGCCAGCACCCTGGACAGAAACGAGCAGTACTTC
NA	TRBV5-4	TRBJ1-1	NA	CASSLAGDGTEAFF	TGTGCCAGCAGCTTGGCAGGGGATGGGACTGAAGCTTTCTTT
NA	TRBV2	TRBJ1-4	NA	CASSEAIKGGLTNEKLFF	TGTGCCAGCAGTGAAGCTATTAAGGGCGGGCTAACTAATGAAAAACTGTTTTTT
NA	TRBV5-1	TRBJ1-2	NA	CASSLGQIYGYTF	TGCGCCAGCAGCTTGGGTCAGATATATGGCTACACCTTC
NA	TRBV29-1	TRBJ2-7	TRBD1	CSVGEPGQTYEQYF	TGCAGCGTGGGGGAACCGGGACAGACCTACGAGCAGTACTTC
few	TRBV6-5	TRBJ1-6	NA	CASRRKGNENSPLHF	TGTGCCAGCAGGAGGAAGGGGAATGAGAATTCACCCCTCCACTTT
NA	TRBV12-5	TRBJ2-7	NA	CASGLGPRQGSDEQYF	TGTGCTAGTGGTTTGGGCCCTAGGCAGGGGAGCGACGAGCAGTACTTC
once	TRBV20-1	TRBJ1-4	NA	CSAQDWEKLFF	TGCAGTGCTCAGGACTGGGAAAAACTGTTTTTT
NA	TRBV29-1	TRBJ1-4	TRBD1	CSVTGQGSEKLFF	TGCAGCGTCACGGGACAGGGTAGTGAAAAACTGTTTTTT
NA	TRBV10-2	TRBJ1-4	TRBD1	CAVKGAGVNEKLFF	TGCGCCGTCAAGGGGGCGGGCGTTAATGAAAAACTGTTTTTT
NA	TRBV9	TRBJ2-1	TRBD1	CASSAQGAPYNEQFF	TGTGCCAGCAGCGCGCAGGGGGCCCCATACAATGAGCAGTTCTTC